Detailed here is one T cell receptor (beta chain). This sample was included in a study of Tregs in tolerant kidney transplant recipients. Study-wide background: Mixed chimerism was transient after nonmyeloablative marrow transplants from related graft donors.

The CDR3 runs 14 residues. Germline V lookup: CDR1 MNHEY, CDR2 SMNVEV (reference sequence). Trimming pared 3 bases from V and 7 bases from J, leaving 10 bases between. Clones were read by immunoSEQ multiplex PCR, and TCRdb kept only the in-frame ones, dropping some. This table holds 90,000 to 130,000 clones, around 90% found once. This receptor was obtained from a human donor who received a combined kidney and bone marrow transplant. The sequences come from CD4+ T cells from blood, collected before the transplant. The chain joins TRBV27 to TRBJ1-6, with D perhaps TRBD1 (5 bases). CDR3 residues: CASSFQGLNSPLHF. The CDR3 region has the DNA TGTGCCAGCAGTTTTCAGGGCCTGAATTCACCCCTCCACTTT.